This TCR beta chain is drawn from a study of T cells after yellow fever vaccination. Overall study findings and caveats: Any FACS-sorted repertoire could hold abundant clonotypes that contaminate it from the bulk population.

There are 16 residues in the CDR3. Looked up from germline, CDR1 is SGHDN and CDR2 is FVKESK. V dropped 0 bases and J dropped 12 bases, with 21 bases sitting between them. Remarks on this clonotype: Its antigen is undetermined.

5'RACE template switching generated TCR cDNA, adding a universal primer site and UMIs. One entry per CDR3 protein, called by TCRdb with MiXCR from the 5' RACE reads. This sample carries some 160,000 distinct CDR3 sequences, around 7% of them seen once, and the ten largest clones take 2.5% to 3%. The V call is TRBV14, the J call TRBJ2-1; D is possibly TRBD1 or TRBD2 (6 bases each). This specimen consisted of CD4+ T cells sorted from PBMCs, obtained 5 days after the first yellow fever vaccination. The clonotype originates from a man between 18 and 35 years old who received the YFV17D yellow fever vaccine. The CDR3 spells CASSQDDRDSGAGQFF. The CDR3 nucleotides read TGTGCCAGCAGCCAAGACGACCGGGACTCAGGGGCTGGGCAGTTCTTC.